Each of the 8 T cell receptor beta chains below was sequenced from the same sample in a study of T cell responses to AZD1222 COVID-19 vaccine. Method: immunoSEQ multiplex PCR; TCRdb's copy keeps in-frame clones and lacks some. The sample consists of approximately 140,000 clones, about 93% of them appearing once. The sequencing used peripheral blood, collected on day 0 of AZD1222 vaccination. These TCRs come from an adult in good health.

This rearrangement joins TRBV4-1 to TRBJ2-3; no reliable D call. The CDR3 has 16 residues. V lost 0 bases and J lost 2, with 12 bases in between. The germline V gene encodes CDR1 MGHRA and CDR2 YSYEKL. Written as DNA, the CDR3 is TGCGCCAGCAGCCAAGATCATTGGGGAAACACAGATACGCAGTATTTT. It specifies CASSQDHWGNTDTQYF.

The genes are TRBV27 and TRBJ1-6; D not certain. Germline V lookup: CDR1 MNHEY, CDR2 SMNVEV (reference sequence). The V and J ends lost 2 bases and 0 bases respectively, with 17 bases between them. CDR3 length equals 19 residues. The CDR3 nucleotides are TGTGCCAGCAGTTTAGTCCCGGCGGCCCCTAGCTCCTATAATTCACCCCTCCACTTT. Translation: CASSLVPAAPSSYNSPLHF.

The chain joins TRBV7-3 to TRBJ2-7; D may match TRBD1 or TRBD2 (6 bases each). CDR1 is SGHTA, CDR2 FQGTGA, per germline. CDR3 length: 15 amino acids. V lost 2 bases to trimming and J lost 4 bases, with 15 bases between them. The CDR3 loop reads CASSLGPGASYEQYF. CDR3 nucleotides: TGTGCCAGCAGCTTAGGCCCGGGGGCGAGTTACGAGCAGTACTTC. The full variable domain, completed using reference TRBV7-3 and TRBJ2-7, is GAGVSQTPSNKVTEKGKYVELRCDPISGHTALYWYRQSLGQGPEFLIYFQGTGAADDSGLPNDRFFAVRPEGSVSTLKIQRTERGDSAVYLCASSLGPGASYEQYFGPGTRLTVT.

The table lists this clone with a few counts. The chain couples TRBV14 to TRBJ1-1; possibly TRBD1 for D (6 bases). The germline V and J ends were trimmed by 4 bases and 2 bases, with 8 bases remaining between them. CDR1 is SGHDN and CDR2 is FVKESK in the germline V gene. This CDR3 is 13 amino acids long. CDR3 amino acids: CASSRGTNTEAFF. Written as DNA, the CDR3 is TGTGCCAGCAGCCGAGGGACAAACACTGAAGCTTTCTTT.

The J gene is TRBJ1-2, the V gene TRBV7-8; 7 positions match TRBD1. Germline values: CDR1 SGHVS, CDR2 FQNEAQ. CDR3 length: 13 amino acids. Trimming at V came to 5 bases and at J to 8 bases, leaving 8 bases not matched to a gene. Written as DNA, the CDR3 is TGTGCCAGCAGCGCCCGGACAGGTGGGGGCTACACCTTC. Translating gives CASSARTGGGYTF.

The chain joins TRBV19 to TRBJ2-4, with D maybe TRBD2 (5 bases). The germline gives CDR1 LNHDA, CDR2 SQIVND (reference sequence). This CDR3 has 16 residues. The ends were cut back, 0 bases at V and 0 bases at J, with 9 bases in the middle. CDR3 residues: CASSIESGLAKNIQYF. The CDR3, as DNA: TGTGCCAGTAGTATAGAGAGCGGATTAGCCAAAAACATTCAGTACTTC. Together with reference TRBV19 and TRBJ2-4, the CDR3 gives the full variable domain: DGGITQSPKYLFRKEGQNVTLSCEQNLNHDAMYWYRQDPGQGLRLIYYSQIVNDFQKGDIAEGYSVSREKKESFPLTVTSAQKNPTAFYLCASSIESGLAKNIQYFGAGTRLSVL.

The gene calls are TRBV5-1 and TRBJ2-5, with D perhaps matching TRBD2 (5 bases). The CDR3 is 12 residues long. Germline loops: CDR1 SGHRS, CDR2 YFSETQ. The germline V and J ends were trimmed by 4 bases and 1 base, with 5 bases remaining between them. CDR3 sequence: CASSAGQETQYF. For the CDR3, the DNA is TGCGCCAGCAGCGCGGGCCAAGAGACCCAGTACTTC.

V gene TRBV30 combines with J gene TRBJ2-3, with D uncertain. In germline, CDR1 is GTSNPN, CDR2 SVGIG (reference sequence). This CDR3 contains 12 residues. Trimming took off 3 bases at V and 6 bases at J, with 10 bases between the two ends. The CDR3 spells CAWSIRIDTQYF. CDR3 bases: TGTGCCTGGAGCATCCGAATTGATACGCAGTATTTT.